This note documents a single T cell receptor beta chain sequence. Its antigen is currently unknown. Germline V gene lookup returns CDR1 SGHRS and CDR2 YFSETQ. Trimming removed 5 bases from V and 6 bases from J, with 17 bases in between. The CDR3 loop spans 14 amino acids. TCR beta from blood CD8+ and CD4+ T cells was sequenced. The multiple sclerosis controls were treatment-naive patients, and their relapsing-remitting disease was stable or active. These data are taken from a study of CD8 T cells in Susac syndrome. An input of roughly 0.5 to 1 ug of RNA was subjected to reverse transcription using random hexamers. Coverage of TCR beta CDR3 amplification by immunoSEQ multiplex PCR extended to 54 Vbeta and 13 Jbeta. TCRdb used MiXCR to reprocess the immunoSEQ multiplex PCR reads, holding one entry per CDR3 protein. The data show about 300,000 distinct CDR3 sequences, with 70% to 90% seen just once and 0.18% held by the top ten.

Study-wide results and limits: The number of individuals included in the study's TCR sequencing and HLA analysis was acknowledged as relatively small.

The specimen was CD8+ T cells from PBMCs. This clonotype was sampled from a human donor with multiple sclerosis. The chain joins TRBV5-1 to TRBJ1-2, with D perhaps TRBD1 (6 bases). CDR3 DNA: TGCGCCAGCAGGGGACCGGGACAAAAAAATGGCTACACCTTC. Encoded protein: CASRGPGQKNGYTF.